In this sample, the clone carrying this T cell receptor beta chain turned up once. Trimming shortened V by 0 bases and J by 0 bases, and 3 bases separated the two germline ends. The CDR3 length is 13 residues. Germline values: CDR1 GTSNPN, CDR2 SVGIG (reference sequence). The protocol was immunoSEQ multiplex PCR, while the TCRdb copy is restricted to in-frame clones and leaves out a portion. The table has about 55,000 clones, approximately 84% seen once. The data were taken from a study of T cell responses to AZD1222 COVID-19 vaccine. This receptor was identified in an adult in good health. The chain carries TRBV30 and TRBJ1-5, with D hard to call. Sequenced material: peripheral blood, taken on day 0 of AZD1222 vaccination. The CDR3 region has the DNA TGTGCCTGGAGTGTTTATAGCAATCAGCCCCAGCATTTT. It encodes CAWSVYSNQPQHF.